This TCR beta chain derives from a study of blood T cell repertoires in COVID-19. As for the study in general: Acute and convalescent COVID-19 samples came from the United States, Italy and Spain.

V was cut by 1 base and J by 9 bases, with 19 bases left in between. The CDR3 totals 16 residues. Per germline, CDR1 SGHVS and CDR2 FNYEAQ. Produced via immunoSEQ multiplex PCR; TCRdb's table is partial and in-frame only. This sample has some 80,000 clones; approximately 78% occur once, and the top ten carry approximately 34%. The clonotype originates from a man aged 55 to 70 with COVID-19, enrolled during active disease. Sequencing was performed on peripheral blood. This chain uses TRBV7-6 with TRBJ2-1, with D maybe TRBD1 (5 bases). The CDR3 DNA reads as TGTGCCAGCAGCTTAGAGTCGGGCAGGGCTTATGGTGAGCAGTTCTTC. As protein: CASSLESGRAYGEQFF.